This record looks at one T cell receptor beta chain sequence and its context. The CDR3 length is 14 residues. Deletions cut 6 bases from V and 4 bases from J, with 15 bases between. The V gene's germline CDR1 is MNHEY and CDR2 SMNVEV (reference sequence). TCRdb's table, derived via immunoSEQ multiplex PCR, lists solely in-frame clones and lacks some. The sample records 10,000 or so clones, roughly 80% being singletons. Patient tissue came from resections in Japan or China, 2014–2017. Premalignant or tumor cells were enriched by macro-dissection after pathologic assessment. This record comes from a study of immune evolution from preneoplasia to lung adenocarcinoma. Study-wide context: HLA loss of heterozygosity: approximately 7.5% AIS, approximately 15% MIA, over 30% ADC, none AAH.

The origin of this receptor is an older donor with lung adenocarcinoma. V gene TRBV27 combines with J gene TRBJ2-5; D is possibly TRBD2 (7 bases). Sequencing input: FFPE minimally invasive lung adenocarcinoma tissue. The CDR3, as DNA: TGTGCCAGCAGCCGAATTGGGGGGGCAGAGACCCAGTACTTC. It codes for CASSRIGGAETQYF.